The 12 T cell receptor beta chains listed next were all sequenced from one sample in a study of OX40 agonist ivuxolimab in advanced cancers. Produced via immunoSEQ multiplex PCR; TCRdb's table is partial and in-frame only. In the table there are about 69,000 clones, approximately 93% of which are singletons. Sequencing used CD4+ or CD8+ T cells sorted from blood, obtained in a trial of the OX40 agonist ivuxolimab. Receptors originate from an adult with an advanced solid tumor such as melanoma, head and neck, liver or kidney cancer.

The V call is TRBV28, the J call TRBJ1-5, with 9 bases fitting TRBD1. Germline loops: CDR1 MDHEN, CDR2 SYDVKM. This CDR3 has 18 residues. Germline trimming cut 5 bases from V and 1 base from J; bases unmatched to any gene: 12. In DNA, the CDR3 is TGTGCCAGCAGTAACCGGGACAGGGCCTTCCCCAGCAATCAGCCCCAGCATTTT. This gives the protein CASSNRDRAFPSNQPQHF.

The V gene is TRBV27, the J gene TRBJ2-2, with D maybe TRBD1 (5 bases). V was pared by 5 bases and J by 0 bases, with 16 bases between. The CDR3 sequence is 17 residues long. Per germline, CDR1 MNHEY and CDR2 SMNVEV (reference sequence). The CDR3: CASSLIPQAANTGELFF. The CDR3 DNA reads as TGTGCCAGCAGTCTTATCCCACAGGCCGCGAACACCGGGGAGCTGTTTTTT.

The chain links TRBV7-6 to TRBJ2-7, with a possible D match to TRBD1 (6 bases). Germline V gene data show CDR1 as SGHVS and CDR2 as FNYEAQ. V lost 1 base and J 6 bases, leaving 13 bases between the germline ends. This CDR3 contains 14 residues. The CDR3 is CASSLGQGKSEQYF. Written as DNA, the CDR3 is TGTGCCAGCAGCTTAGGGCAGGGGAAAAGCGAGCAGTACTTC.

This clone was picked up one time. V gene TRBV28 combines with J gene TRBJ2-1; 7 bases fit TRBD2. After removal of 6 bases from V and 4 bases from J, the junction contained 6 bases not matched to a gene. The germline CDR1 and CDR2 sequences are MDHEN and SYDVKM. The CDR3 length is 14 residues. The CDR3 DNA reads as TGTGCCAGCAGCTCTAGCGGAGGTTACAATGAGCAGTTCTTC. Residues: CASSSSGGYNEQFF.

The rearrangement links TRBV28 to TRBJ1-2, with D possibly matching TRBD1 (6 bases). The CDR3 is made up of 15 amino acids. Trimming stripped 1 base from V and 4 bases from J, with 13 bases between. CDR1 is MDHEN and CDR2 is SYDVKM in the germline V gene. As DNA, the CDR3 is TGTGCCAGCAGTTTATTCGGACAGTTACTCTATGGCTACACCTTC. Residues: CASSLFGQLLYGYTF.

The genes are TRBV5-4 and TRBJ2-2; D gene uncertain. Trimming removed 5 bases at V and 0 bases at J, with 14 bases between. The V gene's germline CDR1 is SGHNT and CDR2 YYREEE (reference sequence). The CDR3 has 16 residues. The CDR3 DNA reads as TGTGCCAGCAGAGTAGACCCAGGATCGAACACCGGGGAGCTGTTTTTT. It is translated as CASRVDPGSNTGELFF.

The chain uses TRBV2 and TRBJ2-1; TRBD1 is a possible D gene (5 bases). The V gene's germline CDR1 is SNHLY and CDR2 FYNNEI. This CDR3 comprises 14 residues. Trimming stripped 5 bases from V and 5 bases from J, with 13 bases between. CDR3 sequence: CASSPARGHNEQFF. The CDR3, as DNA: TGTGCCAGCAGTCCGGCTAGGGGTCACAATGAGCAGTTCTTC.

This sequence joins TRBV7-2 and TRBJ2-7; TRBD2 matches at 9 bases. The J segment lost 2 bases and the V segment lost 0 bases, leaving 2 bases of the junction unmatched. Germline assignment: CDR1 SGHTA and CDR2 FQGNSA. CDR3 length: 15 residues. The CDR3 spells CASSLASGSTYEQYF. CDR3 nucleotide sequence: TGTGCCAGCAGCTTAGCTAGCGGGAGTACCTACGAGCAGTACTTC.

This chain uses TRBV28 with TRBJ2-7; 7 positions agree with TRBD2. The V gene end was trimmed by 7 bases and the J gene end by 2 bases; junction bases not matched to a gene: 8. This CDR3 is built from 14 residues. Germline assignment: CDR1 MDHEN and CDR2 SYDVKM. The CDR3 DNA reads as TGTGCCAGCATAGCTAGCGGAGGGACCTACGAGCAGTACTTC. Translating it yields CASIASGGTYEQYF.

V usage is TRBV27 and J usage is TRBJ2-2, with 11 bases fitting TRBD2. The trim removed 5 bases at V and 7 bases at J, leaving 12 bases unmatched. The CDR3 contains 17 residues. Germline CDR1 and CDR2: MNHEY and SMNVEV (reference sequence). The chain's CDR3 is CASSLVASGRRFGELFF. The DNA of the CDR3 is TGTGCCAGCAGTCTCGTGGCTAGCGGGAGGCGGTTCGGGGAGCTGTTTTTT.

CDR3 region: CASKGQSTETMKQFF. As DNA, the CDR3 is TGTGCCAGCAAAGGCCAATCAACGGAGACAATGAAGCAGTTCTTC. The chain employs TRBV16 and TRBJ2-1; D not resolved. Trimming cost V 7 bases and J 11 bases, with 24 bases left between them. CDR1 and CDR2 (germline): KGHSY, FQNENV. This CDR3 contains 15 residues.

The genes are TRBV9 and TRBJ1-3; 8 nucleotides agree with TRBD1. V lost 4 bases and J lost 0; bases outside the gene matches: 6. Per the germline V gene, CDR1 is SGDLS and CDR2 is YYNGEE. This CDR3 is built from 16 residues. CDR3 sequence: CASSSTGAYSGNTIYF. The CDR3 bases are TGTGCCAGCAGCTCGACAGGGGCTTACTCTGGAAACACCATATATTTT.